These 9 T cell receptor beta chains came from one sample sequenced in a study of HIV-infected patients and healthy controls. Roughly three months, about 14 weeks, into antiretroviral therapy, follow-up blood was collected. The repertoire came from unfractionated whole blood and reflected all unsorted peripheral T cells. Reverse transcription used roughly 480 ng RNA and constant-region primers for alpha and beta. Each of the alpha and beta chains got its own library through chain-specific third strand synthesis with indices. Each CDR3 protein gets one entry after TCRdb re-called the 5' RACE reads with MiXCR. The sample holds 18,000 or so distinct CDR3 sequences, 8.5% seen once. The source was blood, collected during antiretroviral therapy. Receptor source: an adult with HIV infection.

This clonotype has ten or more counts. J is TRBJ2-2 and V is TRBV27; D gene ambiguous. V was pared by 3 bases and J by 2 bases, with 1 base between. This CDR3 has 12 residues. CDR1 and CDR2 (germline): MNHEY, SMNVEV (reference sequence). The CDR3 DNA is TGTGCCAGCAGTTTCAACACCGGGGAGCTGTTTTTT. Translating gives CASSFNTGELFF.

The chain is built from TRBV5-1 and TRBJ1-3; D not certain. Germline V gives CDR1 SGHRS, CDR2 YFSETQ. This CDR3 spans 16 amino acids. Trimming removed 1 base at V and 0 bases at J, with 11 bases between. The CDR3 region is CASSLSGSVSGNTIYF. CDR3 DNA: TGCGCCAGCAGCTTGTCTGGGTCGGTCTCTGGAAACACCATATATTTT.

The chain couples TRBV20-1 to TRBJ2-3; 10 nucleotides line up with TRBD2. There are 15 residues in the CDR3. The V and J ends lost 6 bases and 6 bases, in that order; junction bases with no gene match: 12. Germline-derived CDR1 and CDR2 are DFQATT and SNEGSKA (reference sequence). The CDR3 DNA is TGCAGTGCCATCTTAGCGGGGGGCCCCGGGGATACGCAGTATTTT. Translated: CSAILAGGPGDTQYF.

This clonotype was recorded many times. V is TRBV25-1 and J is TRBJ2-7; TRBD1 matches at 7 bases. CDR1 is MGHDK, CDR2 SYGVNS, per germline. The J segment lost 5 bases and the V segment lost 5 bases, leaving 12 bases of the junction unmatched. This CDR3 region has 15 residues. The CDR3 loop reads CASSPYAGTADEQYF. The CDR3 nucleotides are TGTGCCAGCAGTCCCTATGCCGGGACAGCCGACGAGCAGTACTTC.

In this sample, this clonotype turned up many times. V usage is TRBV19 and J usage is TRBJ2-1, with 11 bases aligning to TRBD2. The CDR3 extends over 15 amino acids. Germline loops: CDR1 LNHDA, CDR2 SQIVND (reference sequence). The junction had 3 bases not matched to a gene; V was cut back by 5 bases and J by 3 bases. This CDR3 reads CASSFGTSGYNEQFF. The CDR3 DNA reads as TGTGCCAGTAGTTTCGGGACTAGCGGCTACAATGAGCAGTTCTTC.

This clonotype was counted many times. The V gene is TRBV5-1, the J gene TRBJ2-7; D ambiguous. This CDR3 is built from 14 residues. Germline loops: CDR1 SGHRS, CDR2 YFSETQ. V was clipped by 2 bases and J by 2 bases, with 11 bases between them. The CDR3: CASSLSLATYEQYF. The CDR3 nucleotides are TGCGCCAGCAGCTTATCTCTGGCGACCTACGAGCAGTACTTC.

This clonotype was recorded at least ten times. V is TRBV7-2 and J is TRBJ1-2, with D uncertain. Germline-derived CDR1 and CDR2 are SGHTA and FQGNSA. This CDR3 spans 14 amino acids. V was trimmed by 3 bases and J by 3 bases, leaving 11 bases between them. The CDR3 region has the DNA TGTGCCAGCAGCTTGTCTGGAGGTGACTATGGCTACACCTTC. Translated: CASSLSGGDYGYTF.

This clonotype was observed at least ten times. This sequence joins TRBV14 and TRBJ2-1; unclear D gene. CDR3 length: 11 residues. The germline V and J ends were trimmed by 3 bases and 10 bases, with 7 bases remaining between them. Germline V gene sequence: CDR1 SGHDN, CDR2 FVKESK. The CDR3 reads CASSQVREQFF. The CDR3 DNA follows: TGTGCCAGCAGCCAGGTTCGGGAGCAGTTCTTC.

This clonotype has ten or more counts. The chain links TRBV11-2 to TRBJ2-3, with 14 positions matching TRBD2. With 5 bases clipped from V and 7 bases from J, the junction kept 8 bases outside the gene matches. The CDR3 spans 16 residues. Germline assignment: CDR1 SGHAT and CDR2 FQNNGV. CDR3 residues: CASSRSGTSGSYTQYF. The CDR3 DNA reads as TGTGCCAGCAGCCGGAGCGGGACTAGCGGGAGTTATACGCAGTATTTT.